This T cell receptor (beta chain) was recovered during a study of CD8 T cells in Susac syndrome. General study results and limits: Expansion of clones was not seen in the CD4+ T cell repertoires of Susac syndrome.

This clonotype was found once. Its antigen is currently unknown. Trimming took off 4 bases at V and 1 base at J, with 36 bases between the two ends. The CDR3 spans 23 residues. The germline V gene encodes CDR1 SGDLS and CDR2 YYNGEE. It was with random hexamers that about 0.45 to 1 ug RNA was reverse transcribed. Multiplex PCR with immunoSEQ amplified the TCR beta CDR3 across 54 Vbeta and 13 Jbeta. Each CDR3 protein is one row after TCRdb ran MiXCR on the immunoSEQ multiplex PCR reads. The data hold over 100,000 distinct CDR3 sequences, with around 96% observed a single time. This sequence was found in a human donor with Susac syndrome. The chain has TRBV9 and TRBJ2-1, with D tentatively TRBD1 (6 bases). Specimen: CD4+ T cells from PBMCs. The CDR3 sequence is CASSTSGERTERPFSPSYNEQFF. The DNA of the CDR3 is TGTGCCAGCAGCACCTCCGGTGAGCGGACAGAACGTCCATTCTCTCCTTCCTACAATGAGCAGTTCTTC.